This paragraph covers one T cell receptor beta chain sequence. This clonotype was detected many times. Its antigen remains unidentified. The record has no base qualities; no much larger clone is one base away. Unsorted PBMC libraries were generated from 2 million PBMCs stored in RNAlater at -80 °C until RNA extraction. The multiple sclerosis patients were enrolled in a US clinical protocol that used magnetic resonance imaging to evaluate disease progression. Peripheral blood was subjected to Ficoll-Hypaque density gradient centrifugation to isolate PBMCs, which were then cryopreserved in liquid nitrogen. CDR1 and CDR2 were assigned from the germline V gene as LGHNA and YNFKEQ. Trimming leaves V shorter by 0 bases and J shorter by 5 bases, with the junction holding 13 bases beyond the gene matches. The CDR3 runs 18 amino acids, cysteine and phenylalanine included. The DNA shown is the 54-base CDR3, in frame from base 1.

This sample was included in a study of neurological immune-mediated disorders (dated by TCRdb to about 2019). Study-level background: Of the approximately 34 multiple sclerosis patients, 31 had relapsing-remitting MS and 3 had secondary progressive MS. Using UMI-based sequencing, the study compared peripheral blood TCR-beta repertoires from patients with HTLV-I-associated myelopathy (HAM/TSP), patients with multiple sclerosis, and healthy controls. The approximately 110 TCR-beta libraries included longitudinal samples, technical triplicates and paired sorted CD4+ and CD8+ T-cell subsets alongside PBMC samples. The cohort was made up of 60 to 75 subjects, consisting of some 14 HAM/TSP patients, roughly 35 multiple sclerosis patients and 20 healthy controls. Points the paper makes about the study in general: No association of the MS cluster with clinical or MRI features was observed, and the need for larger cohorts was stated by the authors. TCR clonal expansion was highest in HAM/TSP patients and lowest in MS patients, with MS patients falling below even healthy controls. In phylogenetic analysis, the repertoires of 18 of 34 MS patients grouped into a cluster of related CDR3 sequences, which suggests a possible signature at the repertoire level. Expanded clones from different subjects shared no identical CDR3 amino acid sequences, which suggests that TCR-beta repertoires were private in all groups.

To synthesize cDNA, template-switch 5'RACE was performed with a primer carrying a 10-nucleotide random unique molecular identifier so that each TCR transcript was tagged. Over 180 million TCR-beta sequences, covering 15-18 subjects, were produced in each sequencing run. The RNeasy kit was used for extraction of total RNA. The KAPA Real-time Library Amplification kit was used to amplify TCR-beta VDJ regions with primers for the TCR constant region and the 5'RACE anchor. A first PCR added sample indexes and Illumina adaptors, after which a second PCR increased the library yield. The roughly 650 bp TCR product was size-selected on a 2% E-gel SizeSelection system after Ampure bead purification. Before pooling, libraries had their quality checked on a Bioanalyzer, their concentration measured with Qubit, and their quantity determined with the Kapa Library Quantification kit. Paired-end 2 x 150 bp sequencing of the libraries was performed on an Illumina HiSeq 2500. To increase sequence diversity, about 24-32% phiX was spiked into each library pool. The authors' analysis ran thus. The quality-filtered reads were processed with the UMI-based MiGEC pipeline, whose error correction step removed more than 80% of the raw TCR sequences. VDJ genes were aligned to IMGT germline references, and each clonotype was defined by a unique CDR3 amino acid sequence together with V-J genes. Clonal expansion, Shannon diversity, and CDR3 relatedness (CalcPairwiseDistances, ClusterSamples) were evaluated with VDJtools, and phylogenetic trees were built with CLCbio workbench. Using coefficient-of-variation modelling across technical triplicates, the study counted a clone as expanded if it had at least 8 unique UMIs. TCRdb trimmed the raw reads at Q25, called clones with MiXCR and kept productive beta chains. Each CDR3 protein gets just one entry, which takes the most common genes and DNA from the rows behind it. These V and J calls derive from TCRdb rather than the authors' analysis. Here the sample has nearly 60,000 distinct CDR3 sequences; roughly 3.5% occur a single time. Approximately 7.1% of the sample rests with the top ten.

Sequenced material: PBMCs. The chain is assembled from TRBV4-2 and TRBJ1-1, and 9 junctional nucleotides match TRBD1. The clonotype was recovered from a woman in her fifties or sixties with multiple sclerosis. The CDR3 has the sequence CASSQESVNRGPSTEAFF. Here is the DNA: TGTGCCAGCAGCCAAGAGTCGGTAAACAGGGGGCCGAGTACTGAAGCTTTCTTT.